The 28 T cell receptor beta chains presented below share a single source sample, sequenced in a study of T cells in pancreatic ductal adenocarcinoma. Clones were read by immunoSEQ multiplex PCR, and TCRdb kept only the in-frame ones, dropping some. The table lists over 15,000 clones, approximately 89% of them singletons. Selected pancreatic ductal adenocarcinoma patients had undergone surgery without neoadjuvant therapy. Specimen: PBMCs. The receptors derive from a human donor with pancreatic ductal adenocarcinoma.

The CDR3 sequence is CAAVDRGFLMNTEAFF. The CDR3 nucleotides are TGTGCTGCCGTGGACAGGGGGTTCCTCATGAACACTGAAGCTTTCTTT. The chain carries TRBV30 and TRBJ1-1; 10 bases agree with TRBD1. The CDR3 has 16 residues. Germline V gene lookup returns CDR1 GTSNPN and CDR2 SVGIG (reference sequence).

This chain joins TRBV2 and TRBJ1-5; no firm D call. With 6 bases removed from V and 0 bases from J, the gap between germline ends came to 12 bases. The CDR3 contains 15 residues. From germline, CDR1 is SNHLY and CDR2 FYNNEI. CDR3 bases: TGTGCCAGCAGCGTAGAAGGACTTAGCAATCAGCCCCAGCATTTT. It yields the protein CASSVEGLSNQPQHF.

CDR3 coding DNA: TGTGCCAGCTCATCTTCCGGGGATTCACCCCTCCACTTT. As protein: CASSSSGDSPLHF. The chain links TRBV18 to TRBJ1-6, with unresolved D. V lost 5 bases and J lost 8, with 10 bases in between. Germline values: CDR1 KGHSH, CDR2 LQKENI. This CDR3 spans 13 amino acids.

This clone was observed a single time. The chain carries TRBV19 and TRBJ2-3, with D uncertain. CDR1 LNHDA and CDR2 SQIVND come from the germline V gene (reference sequence). The length of the CDR3 is 18 residues. V shed 2 bases and J shed 1 base, with 19 bases lying between them. CDR3: CASSIICRLGRCTDTQYF. CDR3 bases: TGTGCCAGTAGTATAATTTGCAGGCTGGGAAGATGCACAGATACGCAGTATTTT.

The rearrangement joins TRBV7-9 to TRBJ1-1; 9 positions agree with TRBD1. The CDR3 is made up of 14 amino acids. CDR1 is SEHNR, CDR2 FQNEAQ, per germline (reference sequence). V gave up 8 bases and J gave up 0 bases; unmatched junction bases: 4. The CDR3 DNA follows: TGTGCCAGCGGACAGGGGAACATGAACACTGAAGCTTTCTTT. Protein: CASGQGNMNTEAFF.

V usage is TRBV30 and J usage is TRBJ2-3; the match to TRBD1 covers 8 bases. In germline, CDR1 is GTSNPN, CDR2 SVGIG (reference sequence). The junction had 1 base not matched to a gene; V was cut back by 1 base and J by 4 bases. This CDR3 region has 13 residues. CDR3 in amino acids: CAWSAGGADTQYF. As DNA, the CDR3 is TGTGCCTGGAGTGCAGGGGGCGCAGATACGCAGTATTTT.

This chain joins TRBV10-3 and TRBJ2-7; 12 positions match TRBD2. The CDR3 is 16 residues long. Per the germline V gene, CDR1 is ENHRY and CDR2 is SYGVKD. Unmatched junction bases numbered 2, after V lost 2 bases and J lost 0 bases. As DNA, the CDR3 is TGTGCCATCAGTGAGACTAGCGGGAGGAGCTCCTACGAGCAGTACTTC. Translating it yields CAISETSGRSSYEQYF.

This chain links TRBV29-1 with TRBJ2-1; 9 bases agree with TRBD2. The germline V gene encodes CDR1 SQVTM and CDR2 ANQGSEA. CDR3 length equals 21 residues. V lost 1 base and J lost 0; bases outside the gene matches: 19. CDR3 loop: CSVEGIGDFLSAGGSYNEQFF. The CDR3 DNA sequence: TGCAGCGTTGAAGGAATTGGGGACTTCCTATCAGCGGGGGGCTCCTACAATGAGCAGTTCTTC.

J is TRBJ1-1 and V is TRBV5-6; the match to TRBD1 covers 9 bases. V trimming: 4 bases; J trimming: 5 bases; junction bases outside the gene matches: 6. Per germline, CDR1 SGHDT and CDR2 YYEEEE. CDR3 size: 14 residues. CDR3 protein: CASSGPGQGTEAFF. The CDR3 nucleotides are TGTGCCAGCAGCGGCCCGGGACAGGGAACTGAAGCTTTCTTT. The full variable domain, completed using reference TRBV5-6 and TRBJ1-1, is DAGVTQSPTHLIKTRGQQVTLRCSPKSGHDTVSWYQQALGQGPQFIFQYYEEEERQRGNFPDRFSGHQFPNYSSELNVNALLLGDSALYLCASSGPGQGTEAFFGQGTRLTVV.

The gene calls are TRBV4-3 and TRBJ1-4; D call uncertain. The germline CDR1 and CDR2 sequences are LGHNA and YSLEER. The V end lost 1 base, the J end lost 8 bases, and 14 bases lay between the germline ends. The CDR3 consists of 15 residues. DNA of the CDR3: TGCGCCAGCAGCCAAGGTGTTCGGGCGGGGGAAAAACTGTTTTTT. Protein sequence: CASSQGVRAGEKLFF.

This clone was counted a single time. V is TRBV6-1 and J is TRBJ2-6; D unclear. The length of the CDR3 is 16 residues. Germline CDR1 and CDR2: MNHNS and SASEGT. Trimming removed 1 base at V and 0 bases at J, with 7 bases between. The CDR3 DNA follows: TGTGCCAGCAGTGAAGGTCCAAGCTCTGGGGCCAACGTCCTGACTTTC. Its translation: CASSEGPSSGANVLTF.

In this sample, this clone turned up a few times. J is TRBJ1-3 and V is TRBV6-6; D is undetermined. Germline values: CDR1 MNHNY, CDR2 SVGAGI (reference sequence). Between the trimmed V and J ends, which lost 0 bases and 4 bases, there was a span of 13 bases. This CDR3 comprises 16 residues. The DNA of the CDR3 is TGTGCCAGCAGTTACTCCTACCGGGTGAGAGGAAACACCATATATTTT. It codes for CASSYSYRVRGNTIYF.

The rearrangement joins TRBV27 to TRBJ2-1, with 9 bases that match TRBD1. Germline values: CDR1 MNHEY, CDR2 SMNVEV (reference sequence). The length of the CDR3 is 15 residues. V lost 4 bases to trimming and J lost 6 bases; unmatched junction nucleotides: 7. Written as DNA, the CDR3 is TGTGCCAGCAGTTCGACAGGGGGGCGCTTCAATGAGCAGTTCTTC. Its protein is CASSSTGGRFNEQFF.

With respect to this clone: The junction shows a germline mismatch at one end, possibly a read error. The chain joins TRBV9 to TRBJ2-2, with D maybe TRBD2 (7 bases). This CDR3 is built from 19 residues. Germline V gene sequence: CDR1 SGDLS, CDR2 YYNGEE. This CDR3 reads CASSPRAFGGAPNTGELFF. Here the CDR3 DNA reads TGTGCCAGCAGCCCCCGAGCCTTTGGGGGGGCGCCGAATACCGGGGAGCTGTTTTTT.

The chain is built from TRBV29-1 and TRBJ2-5; 14 bases line up with TRBD2. Germline CDR1 SQVTM, CDR2 ANQGSEA. The V segment lost 1 base and the J segment 1 base; nucleotides outside the gene matches: 5. CDR3 length: 17 amino acids. Written as DNA, the CDR3 is TGCAGCGTTGAAGGTCGACTAGCGGGGGGGTTCCAAGAGACCCAGTACTTC. Protein product: CSVEGRLAGGFQETQYF.

The CDR3 loop is CASSFTGGPLFSTDTQYF. CDR3 bases: TGTGCCAGCAGTTTTACGGGGGGGCCGCTATTCAGCACAGATACGCAGTATTTT. V is TRBV2 and J is TRBJ2-3; 8 bases agree with TRBD2. V lost 5 bases to trimming and J lost 0 bases; unmatched junction nucleotides: 13. CDR1 is SNHLY, CDR2 FYNNEI, per germline. The CDR3 spans 18 residues.

V usage is TRBV9 and J usage is TRBJ2-7; TRBD1 aligns across 10 bases. Germline values: CDR1 SGDLS, CDR2 YYNGEE. V was pared by 0 bases and J by 3 bases, with 9 bases of the junction left unmatched. There are 17 residues in the CDR3. In DNA form, the CDR3 reads TGTGCCAGCAGCGTAGGGCCGTCGGGACAGGGGCTCTACGAGCAGTACTTC. It yields the protein CASSVGPSGQGLYEQYF. The full variable domain, completed using reference TRBV9 and TRBJ2-7, is DSGVTQTPKHLITATGQRVTLRCSPRSGDLSVYWYQQSLDQGLQFLIQYYNGEERAKGNILERFSAQQFPDLHSELNLSSLELGDSALYFCASSVGPSGQGLYEQYFGPGTRLTVT.

The V gene is TRBV7-3, the J gene TRBJ2-5; TRBD2 agrees at 16 bases. The germline CDR1 and CDR2 sequences are SGHTA and FQGTGA. The CDR3 totals 19 residues. The V segment lost 5 bases and the J segment 0 bases; nucleotides outside the gene matches: 9. The CDR3 region is CASSPTGTSGGGYQETQYF. As DNA, the CDR3 is TGTGCCAGCAGCCCGACCGGGACTAGCGGGGGGGGGTACCAAGAGACCCAGTACTTC.

This chain links TRBV28 with TRBJ2-1; possibly TRBD2 for D (6 bases). Trimming pared 5 bases from V and 6 bases from J, leaving 14 bases between. CDR3 length equals 14 residues. The germline CDR1 and CDR2 sequences are MDHEN and SYDVKM. The CDR3 region has the DNA TGTGCCAGCAGTATGACTAGGATGGGCAATGAGCAGTTCTTC. Protein: CASSMTRMGNEQFF.

This chain connects TRBV11-2 to TRBJ2-2; 7 nucleotides match TRBD1. The V and J ends lost 5 bases and 4 bases, in that order; junction bases with no gene match: 7. Germline V gene sequence: CDR1 SGHAT, CDR2 FQNNGV. The length of the CDR3 is 15 residues. Here the CDR3 reads CASSPQGTLTGELFF. CDR3 DNA sequence: TGTGCCAGCAGCCCACAGGGGACCCTCACCGGGGAGCTGTTTTTT.

The chain combines TRBV7-6 with TRBJ1-2; tentatively, D is TRBD1 (6 bases). Germline CDR1 SGHVS, CDR2 FNYEAQ. V was pared by 1 base and J by 7 bases, with 10 bases between. The CDR3 consists of 13 residues. CDR3 sequence: CASSLGTGSGYTF. DNA of the CDR3: TGTGCCAGCAGCTTAGGAACAGGGAGTGGCTACACCTTC.

The chain couples TRBV10-3 to TRBJ2-2, with TRBD1 matching 8 bases. The ends lost 0 bases at V and 1 base at J; junction bases unmatched: 4. This CDR3 has 17 residues. CDR1 ENHRY and CDR2 SYGVKD come from the germline V gene. The CDR3 DNA reads TGTGCCATCAGTGAGTCGATCAGGGGGCAGAACACCGGGGAGCTGTTTTTT. Its translation is CAISESIRGQNTGELFF.

In this sample, this clone turned up a few times. V gene TRBV9 combines with J gene TRBJ2-7; D is perhaps TRBD2 (7 bases). V was cut by 4 bases and J by 4 bases, with 24 bases left in between. Germline values: CDR1 SGDLS, CDR2 YYNGEE. The CDR3 sequence is 17 residues long. DNA for the CDR3: TGTGCCAGCAGCCCCGAGGGGACTAAGGGGGGGTCATACGAGCAGTACTTC. Its protein product is CASSPEGTKGGSYEQYF.

This chain links TRBV28 with TRBJ1-6; 8 bases match TRBD1. CDR1 is MDHEN, CDR2 SYDVKM, per germline. The J segment lost 3 bases and the V segment lost 4 bases, leaving 20 bases of the junction unmatched. This CDR3 comprises 21 residues. This CDR3 is CASSSYLSGTGLVHYNSPLHF. The CDR3 DNA sequence: TGTGCCAGCAGTTCGTACCTTTCCGGGACAGGACTAGTTCACTATAATTCACCCCTCCACTTT. Using reference TRBV28 and TRBJ1-6 for the parts outside the CDR3, the full variable domain is DVKVTQSSRYLVKRTGEKVFLECVQDMDHENMFWYRQDPGLGLRLIYFSYDVKMKEKGDIPEGYSVSREKKERFSLILESASTNQTSMYLCASSSYLSGTGLVHYNSPLHFGNGTRLTVT.

The V gene is TRBV7-8, the J gene TRBJ2-7; tentative D call: TRBD2 (5 bases). The CDR3 has 17 residues. Germline lookup yields CDR1 SGHVS and CDR2 FQNEAQ. The V end lost 6 bases, the J end lost 0 bases, and 21 bases lay between the germline ends. This chain's CDR3 is CASRLTMGGRSSYEQYF. The CDR3 nucleotides read TGTGCCAGCAGACTAACCATGGGCGGGCGTAGCTCCTACGAGCAGTACTTC.

The chain combines TRBV4-1 with TRBJ1-1; D is unresolved. Looked up from germline, CDR1 is MGHRA and CDR2 is YSYEKL. Trimming pared 4 bases from V and 0 bases from J, leaving 18 bases between. This CDR3 region has 17 residues. The CDR3 DNA follows: TGCGCCAGCAGCCCCTCAATGTCGACCACGATGAACACTGAAGCTTTCTTT. Its protein is CASSPSMSTTMNTEAFF.

CDR3 amino acids: CASSRDRGNEQYF. CDR3 coding DNA: TGTGCCAGCAGCCGGGACAGGGGCAACGAGCAGTACTTC. V and J are TRBV7-2 and TRBJ2-7; 10 nucleotides align to TRBD1. Germline CDR1 and CDR2: SGHTA and FQGNSA. Trimming cost V 5 bases and J 5 bases; bases outside gene matches: 3. The CDR3 covers 13 residues. Using reference TRBV7-2 and TRBJ2-7 for the parts outside the CDR3, the full variable domain is GAGVSQSPSNKVTEKGKDVELRCDPISGHTALYWYRQSLGQGLEFLIYFQGNSAPDKSGLPSDRFSAERTGGSVSTLTIQRTQQEDSAVYLCASSRDRGNEQYFGPGTRLTVT.

The V gene is TRBV5-5, the J gene TRBJ2-7; the match to TRBD1 covers 10 bases. The V and J ends lost 4 bases and 2 bases, in that order; junction bases with no gene match: 15. The CDR3 extends over 18 amino acids. CDR1 and CDR2 (germline): SGHKS, YYEKEE (reference sequence). For the CDR3, the DNA is TGTGCCAGCAGCCGAAACTTCAAACCGGGACAGGGGACCTACGAGCAGTACTTC. It translates to CASSRNFKPGQGTYEQYF.